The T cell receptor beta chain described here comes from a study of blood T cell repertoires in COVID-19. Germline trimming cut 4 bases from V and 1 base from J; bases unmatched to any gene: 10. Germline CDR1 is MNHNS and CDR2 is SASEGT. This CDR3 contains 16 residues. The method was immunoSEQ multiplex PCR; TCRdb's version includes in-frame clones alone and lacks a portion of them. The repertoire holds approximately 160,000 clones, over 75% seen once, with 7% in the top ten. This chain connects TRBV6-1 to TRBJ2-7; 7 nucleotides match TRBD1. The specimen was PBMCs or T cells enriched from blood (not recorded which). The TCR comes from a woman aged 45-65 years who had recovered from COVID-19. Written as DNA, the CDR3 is TGTGCCAGCAGTGGACAGGGCCCTGGCTTTTCCTACGAGCAGTACTTC. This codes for CASSGQGPGFSYEQYF.